These 16 T cell receptor beta chains were sequenced from one sample in a study of blood T cell repertoires in COVID-19. This table comes from immunoSEQ multiplex PCR, and its TCRdb copy is limited to in-frame clones, with some not included. Here the sample spans tens of thousands of clones, around 89% being singletons. Sequenced material: peripheral blood. These receptors were taken from a human donor in a cohort sampled during active COVID-19.

V is TRBV30 and J is TRBJ2-7; D perhaps matches TRBD2 (7 bases). Germline values: CDR1 GTSNPN, CDR2 SVGIG (reference sequence). Deletions cut 3 bases from V and 4 bases from J, with 16 bases between. This CDR3 is 14 amino acids long. In DNA form, the CDR3 reads TGTGCCTGGAGCTGGCGGGGGCTTGTTTACGAGCAGTACTTC. Its translation: CAWSWRGLVYEQYF.

This clone appeared once. The V call is TRBV6-2 or TRBV6-3, the J call TRBJ2-3; D remains ambiguous. Germline loops: CDR1 MNHEY, CDR2 SVGEGT. The germline V and J ends were trimmed by 5 bases and 5 bases, with 8 bases remaining between them. The CDR3 covers 12 residues. Here the CDR3 reads CASSQTRDTQYF. CDR3 sequence (DNA): TGTGCCAGCAGTCAGACTCGAGATACGCAGTATTTT.

This clone was seen a few times. Other DNA sequences within the sample encode an identical CDR3. This chain uses TRBV19 with TRBJ1-1, with 8 bases matching TRBD1. The CDR3 totals 13 residues. Germline assignment: CDR1 LNHDA and CDR2 SQIVND (reference sequence). The V segment lost 5 bases and the J segment 4 bases; nucleotides outside the gene matches: 3. As DNA, the CDR3 is TGTGCCAGTAGTGCAACAGGGGGCACTGAAGCTTTCTTT. Amino acid sequence: CASSATGGTEAFF.

This clone occurred once. The chain carries TRBV7-8 and TRBJ2-3; 8 nucleotides match TRBD2. Losses at the gene ends were 1 base for V and 2 bases for J; bases not matched to a gene: 11. CDR1 SGHVS and CDR2 FQNEAQ come from the germline V gene. This CDR3 contains 18 residues. Here the CDR3 reads CASSLELLAGGSTDTQYF. CDR3 nucleotides: TGTGCCAGCAGCTTAGAACTTCTGGCGGGAGGATCCACAGATACGCAGTATTTT.

Here the CDR3 reads CASSDGLARYGYTF. The CDR3 bases are TGCGCCAGCAGTGACGGTCTCGCTCGTTATGGCTACACCTTC. The rearrangement uses TRBV10-2 and TRBJ1-2; D ambiguous. Trimming took off 3 bases at V and 5 bases at J, with 13 bases between the two ends. Germline lookup yields CDR1 WSHSY and CDR2 SAAADI. The CDR3 extends over 14 amino acids.

The chain carries TRBV14 and TRBJ2-7; 8 bases are a match to TRBD1. The length of the CDR3 is 15 residues. CDR1 is SGHDN, CDR2 FVKESK, per germline. V was clipped by 0 bases and J by 5 bases; unmatched bases: 6. The DNA of the CDR3 is TGTGCCAGCAGCCAAGATGTCAGGGGGCATAACGAGCAGTACTTC. Protein: CASSQDVRGHNEQYF.

The chain has TRBV12-3 or TRBV12-4 and TRBJ2-5, with 7 positions matching TRBD2. V dropped 7 bases and J dropped 9; count of bases not matched to a gene: 5. This CDR3 region has 11 residues. In DNA form, the CDR3 reads TGTGCCAGCACGTGGGGGGGACCCCAGTACTTC. This gives the protein CASTWGGPQYF.

V is TRBV5-4 and J is TRBJ2-7; 8 bases align to TRBD1. Unmatched junction bases numbered 6, after V lost 4 bases and J lost 3 bases. In germline, CDR1 is SGHNT, CDR2 YYREEE (reference sequence). The CDR3 totals 14 residues. CDR3 nucleotide sequence: TGTGCCAGCAGCGACAGACAGGGGTACTACGAGCAGTACTTC. Translation: CASSDRQGYYEQYF.

Turning to this clone: One end of the junction varies from germline; a read error may be responsible. The chain recombines TRBV11-2 with TRBJ1-6; D is undetermined. Germline lookup yields CDR1 SGHAT and CDR2 FQNNGV. The CDR3 consists of 15 residues. CDR3 amino acids: CASSLDRGHKSPLHF. For the CDR3, the DNA is TGTGCCAGCAGCTTAGATCGAGGGCATAAGTCACCCCTCCACTTT.

The V and J genes are TRBV7-2 and TRBJ1-5; 8 bases line up with TRBD1. Germline assignment: CDR1 SGHTA and CDR2 FQGNSA. J gave up 4 bases and V 5 bases, and 4 bases lay outside the gene matches. The CDR3 is made up of 14 amino acids. Here the CDR3 DNA reads TGTGCCAGCAGCCCAGGGGGCGGGAATCAGCCCCAGCATTTT. Protein product: CASSPGGGNQPQHF.

This rearrangement joins TRBV5-6 to TRBJ1-2; D is uncertain. The germline CDR1 and CDR2 sequences are SGHDT and YYEEEE. The CDR3 has 15 residues. Trimming took 5 bases from V and 4 from J, leaving 18 bases between them. The CDR3 sequence is CASSMVELQFYGYTF. CDR3 nucleotides: TGTGCCAGCAGTATGGTGGAGCTCCAATTCTATGGCTACACCTTC.

This clone was counted only a few times. This sequence joins TRBV7-2 and TRBJ1-5, with no clear D. The germline gives CDR1 SGHTA, CDR2 FQGNSA. V was cut by 2 bases and J by 0 bases, with 8 bases left in between. The CDR3 has 15 amino acids. CDR3 sequence: CASSLTSYSNQPQHF. The DNA for the CDR3 is TGTGCCAGCAGCTTAACCTCCTATAGCAATCAGCCCCAGCATTTT. The variable domain in full, completed from reference TRBV7-2 and TRBJ1-5, reads GAGVSQSPSNKVTEKGKDVELRCDPISGHTALYWYRQSLGQGLEFLIYFQGNSAPDKSGLPSDRFSAERTGGSVSTLTIQRTQQEDSAVYLCASSLTSYSNQPQHFGDGTRLSIL.

The chain couples TRBV2 to TRBJ2-7, with D maybe TRBD1 (6 bases). The V gene's germline CDR1 is SNHLY and CDR2 FYNNEI. V lost 5 bases to trimming and J lost 5 bases, with 13 bases between them. The CDR3 is 13 residues long. CDR3 region: CASSTGQFHEQYF. Here the CDR3 DNA reads TGTGCCAGCAGTACCGGACAGTTCCACGAGCAGTACTTC.

This chain links TRBV6-5 with TRBJ1-3; no firm D call. V was cut by 0 bases and J by 2 bases, with 11 bases left in between. Germline loops: CDR1 MNHEY, CDR2 SVGAGI. The CDR3 runs to 16 residues. Here the CDR3 DNA reads TGTGCCAGCAGTTACTCGCCGGCGGGGACTGGAAACACCATATATTTT. Its translation: CASSYSPAGTGNTIYF.

This chain uses TRBV5-4 with TRBJ2-4; TRBD2 matches 11 bases. The trim removed 3 bases at V and 2 bases at J, leaving 7 bases unmatched. This CDR3 is built from 17 residues. CDR1 SGHNT and CDR2 YYREEE come from the germline V gene (reference sequence). The CDR3 sequence is CASSWAGLADSKNIQYF. Written as DNA, the CDR3 is TGTGCCAGCAGCTGGGCGGGACTAGCGGATTCCAAAAACATTCAGTACTTC. The full variable domain, in which reference TRBV5-4 and TRBJ2-4 provide the parts outside the CDR3, is ETGVTQSPTHLIKTRGQQVTLRCSSQSGHNTVSWYQQALGQGPQFIFQYYREEENGRGNFPPRFSGLQFPNYSSELNVNALELDDSALYLCASSWAGLADSKNIQYFGAGTRLSVL.

The chain has TRBV7-9 and TRBJ2-3, with a tentative D call TRBD2 (6 bases). CDR3 size: 17 residues. The V end was cut by 3 bases, the J end by 0 bases, with 16 bases between. Germline V gene sequence: CDR1 SEHNR, CDR2 FQNEAQ (reference sequence). DNA for the CDR3: TGTGCCAGCAGCTTCGAATGGGCGGGACCTAGCACAGATACGCAGTATTTT. This encodes CASSFEWAGPSTDTQYF.